These T cell receptor beta chains were read from a single sample in a study of blood T cell repertoires in COVID-19. Sequencing was performed with immunoSEQ multiplex PCR; in TCRdb, only in-frame clones are kept and a portion is missing. The sample lists some 120,000 clones, roughly 91% occurring once. The specimen sequenced was peripheral blood. The receptors originated from a human donor in a cohort sampled during active COVID-19. CDR3s include the opening cysteine and the closing phenylalanine or tryptophan. The D gene is left open where the match is weak. Part of the rows lack a size; the others show once, few, many or a class for expanded clones.

>-|TRBV27|TRBJ1-2|-
TGTGCCAGCAGGAAGACAGTTTCCTATGGCTACACCTTC
CASRKTVSYGYTF
>-|TRBV6-6|TRBJ2-7|-
TGTGCCAGCCGGGGTCCCAACTCCTACGAGCAGTACTTC
CASRGPNSYEQYF
>-|TRBV2|TRBJ1-6|-
TGTGCCAGCAGTCCCGGGACATCTTATAATTCACCCCTCCACTTT
CASSPGTSYNSPLHF
>-|TRBV11-1|TRBJ2-7|-
TGTGCCAGCAGCCAGGGACAACCCTACGAGCAGTACTTC
CASSQGQPYEQYF
>-|TRBV11-2|TRBJ2-5|once
TGTGCCAGCAGCCGCCCAGGCTTGGGGACCCAGTACTTC
CASSRPGLGTQYF
>-|TRBV6-5|TRBJ2-2|-
TGTGCCAGCAGTTTAAGGGGAACCGGGGAGCTGTTTTTT
CASSLRGTGELFF
>-|TRBV7-9|TRBJ1-2|-
TGTGCCAGCAGCCCCGGACTTAACTATGGCTACACCTTC
CASSPGLNYGYTF
>-|TRBV6-5|TRBJ1-6|-
TGTGCCAGCAGCTACAGACACGATAATTCACCCCTCCACTTT
CASSYRHDNSPLHF
>-|TRBV3-1/TRBV3-2|TRBJ2-5|once
TGTGCCAGCAGCCAAGATCCTGCCAGGGTGACCCAGTACTTC
CASSQDPARVTQYF
>-|TRBV2|TRBJ1-3|few
TGTGCCAGCAGCCTTAGTGACAGGGGAAACACCATATATTTT
CASSLSDRGNTIYF
>TRBD1|TRBV10-2|TRBJ1-1|-
TGCGCCAGCAGTCGACAGGGGTTGAACACTGAAGCTTTCTTT
CASSRQGLNTEAFF
>TRBD2|TRBV4-1|TRBJ2-3|-
TGCGCCAGCAGCCAAGGGACTAGCGGCCTCACAGATACGCAGTATTTT
CASSQGTSGLTDTQYF
>-|TRBV28|TRBJ2-7|-
TGTGCCAGCAGTTTATTGGGCTCTGGTCACGAGCAGTACTTC
CASSLLGSGHEQYF
>TRBD2|TRBV2|TRBJ2-1|once
TGTGCCACCTCAGCGACGGGAGGAAGGGTATACAATGAGCAGTTCTTC
CATSATGGRVYNEQFF
>TRBD2|TRBV2|TRBJ2-1|-
TGTGCCACCAAACTAGCGGGTCCAGACAATGAGCAGTTCTTC
CATKLAGPDNEQFF
>TRBD2|TRBV5-4|TRBJ2-1|-
TGTGCCAGCAGCCGCGATAGCGGGGCGGGGAATGAGCAGTTCTTC
CASSRDSGAGNEQFF
>-|TRBV21-1|TRBJ1-1|-
TGTGCCAGCAGCGAAAGGTACGGCTCCTCGGGGGAAGCTTTCTTT
CASSERYGSSGEAFF
>TRBD1|TRBV18|TRBJ2-7|-
TGTGCCAGCTCCCCGCCCGGGACAGGGAGCGAGCAGTACTTC
CASSPPGTGSEQYF
>-|TRBV5-6|TRBJ2-6|-
TGTGCCAGCAGCCCCCCAGACAGTTCTGGGGCCAACGTCCTGACTTTC
CASSPPDSSGANVLTF
>TRBD1|TRBV10-2|TRBJ2-7|once
TGCGCCAGCAGTGAGTGGACAGGCGAGCAGTACTTC
CASSEWTGEQYF
>TRBD2|TRBV11-3|TRBJ2-1|-
TGTGCCAGCAGCTTAGATTTTGGGCGGGAGGAAGAGGGCTCCTACAATGAGCAGTTCTTC
CASSLDFGREEEGSYNEQFF
>TRBD1|TRBV11-2|TRBJ1-6|-
TGTGCCAGCAGAAACCCACAGGGGGCAAATTCACCCCTCCACTTT
CASRNPQGANSPLHF
>TRBD1|TRBV6-5|TRBJ1-2|-
TGTGCCAGCAGTTCGGACAGGGACATATACACCTTC
CASSSDRDIYTF
>-|TRBV19|TRBJ2-5|-
TGTGCCAGTAGTATTGACTGGGGAGGAGAGACCCAGTACTTC
CASSIDWGGETQYF
>-|TRBV12-3/TRBV12-4|TRBJ2-1|few
TGTGCCAGCAGTTTGGACTTCAATGAGCAGTTCTTC
CASSLDFNEQFF
>TRBD1|TRBV3-1/TRBV3-2|TRBJ1-1|-
TGTGCCAGCAGCTCCGCAGGGGGCAGAGGAGCTTTCTTT
CASSSAGGRGAFF
>-|TRBV10-3|TRBJ2-3|-
TGTGCCATCAGTGCGCAAGCGGCCACAGATACGCAGTATTTT
CAISAQAATDTQYF
>-|TRBV6-1|TRBJ1-1|-
TGTGCCAGCAGTGAAATAGGGGACACTGAAGCTTTCTTT
CASSEIGDTEAFF
>-|TRBV2|TRBJ1-1|-
TGTGCCAGCACCGGTCCCCGAGGGAGCGGCACTGAAGCTTTCTTT
CASTGPRGSGTEAFF
>-|TRBV6-6|TRBJ2-2|many
TGTGCCAGCAGTTATCGGACCGGGGAGCTGTTTTTT
CASSYRTGELFF
>-|TRBV28|TRBJ2-2|-
TGTGCCAGCAGACACAGGGTCACAAACACCGGGGAGCTGTTTTTT
CASRHRVTNTGELFF
>-|TRBV28|TRBJ2-1|-
TGTGCCAGCAGTCTGCCCCCAGGGCTCTCCTACAATGAGCAGTTCTTC
CASSLPPGLSYNEQFF
>TRBD1|TRBV5-1|TRBJ2-7|-
TGCGCCAGCAGCCTGGGACAGGTCGGTAGTTACTCCTACGAGCAGTACTTC
CASSLGQVGSYSYEQYF
>TRBD2|TRBV5-4|TRBJ2-7|-
TGTGCCAGCAGCTTTTACAGAGGGACTAGCGGATACTACGAGCAGTACTTC
CASSFYRGTSGYYEQYF
>-|TRBV28|TRBJ2-5|-
TGTGCCAGCAGTTTCCGGGGGAGGTTTTTAGAGACCCAGTACTTC
CASSFRGRFLETQYF
>TRBD2|TRBV5-4|TRBJ2-1|-
TGTGCCAGCAGCTCAAGACTAGCGGGAGGGGCCTACAATGAGCAGTTCTTC
CASSSRLAGGAYNEQFF
>-|TRBV6-5|TRBJ1-6|few
TGTGCCAGCAGGACAGGACAGTCCTATTCACCCCTCCACTTT
CASRTGQSYSPLHF
>-|TRBV2|TRBJ1-5|-
TGTGCCAGCAGAAGAGGGAGGACCAATCAGCCCCAGCATTTT
CASRRGRTNQPQHF
>-|TRBV28|TRBJ2-7|-
TGTGCCAGCAGTTTAGGCGGCGGAACCTACGAGCAGTACTTC
CASSLGGGTYEQYF
>TRBD1|TRBV6-6|TRBJ1-6|-
TGTGCCAGCAGTAGCCCAGGGGGTAATTCACCCCTCCACTTT
CASSSPGGNSPLHF
>TRBD1|TRBV27|TRBJ1-4|-
TGTGCCAGCAGTCTCCAGGGGGATGAAAAACTGTTTTTT
CASSLQGDEKLFF
>-|TRBV30|TRBJ1-2|-
TGTGCCTGGAGTAGTGGACATTACTATGGCTACACCTTC
CAWSSGHYYGYTF
>TRBD1|TRBV4-1|TRBJ1-5|once
TGCGCCAGCAGCCAAGAGACAGGGGGACAGCCCCAGCATTTT
CASSQETGGQPQHF
>TRBD1|TRBV25-1|TRBJ2-5|-
TGTGCCAGCAGTGAGCCAGGGGGCAGGTATGAGACCCAGTACTTC
CASSEPGGRYETQYF
>-|TRBV7-9|TRBJ1-2|-
TGTGCCAGCAGCTTAGGGGGGCTAACTAACTATGGCTACACCTTC
CASSLGGLTNYGYTF
>TRBD1|TRBV4-1|TRBJ2-3|-
TGCGCCAGCAGCCGCGACAGGGTCACAGATACGCAGTATTTT
CASSRDRVTDTQYF
>-|TRBV19|TRBJ2-7|-
TGTGCCAGTAGTATAGGGGGAGTCGGAACCTACGAGCAGTACTTC
CASSIGGVGTYEQYF
>TRBD1|TRBV7-9|TRBJ2-5|-
TGTGCCAGCAGCTCTGGCCGACAGGGCCCTGAGACCCAGTACTTC
CASSSGRQGPETQYF